The next 29 T cell receptor beta chains were all read from a single sample in a study of CD8 T cells in Susac syndrome. It was with random hexamers that roughly 0.45 to 1 ug RNA was reverse transcribed. TCRdb redid the calling of the immunoSEQ multiplex PCR reads with MiXCR, one entry per CDR3 protein. The repertoire consists of roughly 200,000 distinct CDR3 sequences, with about 95% occurring once and the leading ten covering approximately 0.1%. Sequencing was done on a sample of CD4+ T cells from PBMCs. The origin of the receptors is a human donor in good health.

As for this clonotype: The germline gene is not matched at one end of the junction; a read error may be the cause. J is TRBJ2-3 and V is TRBV29-1; D is possibly TRBD1 or TRBD2 (5 bases each). This CDR3 has 13 amino acids. Germline V gene lookup returns CDR1 SQVTM and CDR2 ANQGSEA. For the CDR3, the DNA is TGCAGCGCACGGGACGGCATCACAAATACGCAGTATTTT. This translates into CSARDGITNTQYF.

The V gene is TRBV9, the J gene TRBJ1-2; possibly TRBD1 for D (6 bases). The V and J ends lost 0 bases and 6 bases respectively, with 12 bases between them. The CDR3 has 14 amino acids. Germline V gene sequence: CDR1 SGDLS, CDR2 YYNGEE. The CDR3 bases are TGTGCCAGCAGCGTAGGAGGGGGGGGCCATGGCTACACCTTC. Its protein product is CASSVGGGGHGYTF.

This clonotype was observed a single time. The rearrangement uses TRBV7-2 and TRBJ2-3; 9 nucleotides agree with TRBD1. Trimming cost V 4 bases and J 0 bases; bases outside gene matches: 2. CDR1 is SGHTA and CDR2 is FQGNSA in the germline V gene. The CDR3 length is 15 residues. The CDR3 here is CASSYTGGSTDTQYF. The CDR3 DNA reads as TGTGCCAGCAGCTATACAGGGGGCAGCACAGATACGCAGTATTTT.

This chain connects TRBV29-1 to TRBJ2-5; 9 nucleotides match TRBD2. V lost 6 bases, J lost 5 bases, and 7 bases stayed unmatched. Looked up from germline, CDR1 is SQVTM and CDR2 is ANQGSEA. The CDR3 consists of 13 residues. CDR3 in amino acids: CSVDLAGVETQYF. CDR3 coding DNA: TGCAGCGTAGACTTAGCGGGAGTTGAGACCCAGTACTTC.

Details on this clonotype: Compared with germline, one end of the junction differs, possibly owing to a read error. This chain uses TRBV29-1 with TRBJ2-5; D is possibly TRBD2 (5 bases). Per the germline V gene, CDR1 is SQVTM and CDR2 is ANQGSEA. The CDR3 length is 14 residues. In nucleotides, the CDR3 is TGCAGCGTCGAAGGGCAGGCCCGCGGGGAGACCCAGTACTTC. Translation: CSVEGQARGETQYF.

The CDR3 here is CASRDRGKSTDTQYF. The DNA of the CDR3 is TGTGCCAGCCGGGACAGAGGGAAAAGCACAGATACGCAGTATTTT. The V and J genes are TRBV19 and TRBJ2-3, with 7 bases matching TRBD1. Germline trimming cut 9 bases from V and 0 bases from J; bases unmatched to any gene: 9. CDR1 is LNHDA, CDR2 SQIVND, per germline (reference sequence). The CDR3 has 15 residues.

The rearrangement uses TRBV7-9 and TRBJ1-1; D uncertain. The germline V and J ends were trimmed by 2 bases and 3 bases, with 4 bases remaining between them. The germline gives CDR1 SEHNR, CDR2 FQNEAQ (reference sequence). The CDR3 is made up of 12 amino acids. The chain's CDR3 is CASSLKDTEAFF. The CDR3 DNA follows: TGTGCCAGCAGCTTAAAGGACACTGAAGCTTTCTTT. The full variable domain, completed using reference TRBV7-9 and TRBJ1-1, is DTGVSQNPRHKITKRGQNVTFRCDPISEHNRLYWYRQTLGQGPEFLTYFQNEAQLEKSRLLSDRFSAERPKGSFSTLEIQRTEQGDSAMYLCASSLKDTEAFFGQGTRLTVV.

This clonotype was detected only a few times. The chain carries TRBV5-6 and TRBJ2-4; D unresolved. The germline CDR1 and CDR2 sequences are SGHDT and YYEEEE. Between the trimmed V and J ends, which lost 1 base and 0 bases, there was a span of 8 bases. This CDR3 has 15 residues. The CDR3 here is CASSLMAQAKNIQYF. The CDR3 DNA reads TGTGCCAGCAGCTTGATGGCACAAGCCAAAAACATTCAGTACTTC. The variable domain in full, with the rest retrieved from reference TRBV5-6 and TRBJ2-4, is DAGVTQSPTHLIKTRGQQVTLRCSPKSGHDTVSWYQQALGQGPQFIFQYYEEEERQRGNFPDRFSGHQFPNYSSELNVNALLLGDSALYLCASSLMAQAKNIQYFGAGTRLSVL.

The chain carries TRBV18 and TRBJ2-1, with D possibly being TRBD2 (6 bases). CDR1 is KGHSH, CDR2 LQKENI, per germline. The CDR3 is 13 residues long. Trimming cost V 3 bases and J 5 bases, with 8 bases left between them. Here the CDR3 reads CASSPGLNNEQFF. DNA for the CDR3: TGTGCCAGCTCACCGGGACTGAACAATGAGCAGTTCTTC.

This chain links TRBV6-5 with TRBJ1-1; 8 nucleotides match TRBD1. J was trimmed by 5 bases and V by 6 bases; bases with no gene match: 8. The CDR3 sequence is 14 residues long. Germline V lookup: CDR1 MNHEY, CDR2 SVGAGI. CDR3 protein: CASRQDRVRTEAFF. In nucleotides, the CDR3 is TGTGCCAGCAGGCAGGACAGGGTGAGGACTGAAGCTTTCTTT.

The CDR3 DNA reads as TGCCCCGGACTCCATTCCTACGAGCAGTACTTC. Its protein is CPGLHSYEQYF. This chain uses TRBV20-1 with TRBJ2-7; weak D call: TRBD2 (5 bases). Germline CDR1 and CDR2: DFQATT and SNEGSKA (reference sequence). The CDR3 is 11 amino acids.

The chain couples TRBV20-1 to TRBJ1-1; D might be TRBD1 (6 bases). Trimming left V 3 bases short and J 1 base short, with 9 bases between. The CDR3 covers 13 residues. CDR1 is DFQATT and CDR2 is SNEGSKA in the germline V gene (reference sequence). Here the CDR3 reads CSARDSPNTEAFF. CDR3 nucleotide sequence: TGCAGTGCTAGGGACAGCCCGAACACTGAAGCTTTCTTT.

The V call is TRBV14, the J call TRBJ2-1, with a possible D match to TRBD2 (6 bases). This CDR3 has 13 residues. The germline gives CDR1 SGHDN, CDR2 FVKESK. V shed 4 bases and J shed 9 bases, with 13 bases lying between them. CDR3 amino acids: CASSRGLISEQFF. CDR3 sequence (DNA): TGTGCCAGCAGCCGGGGACTTATCAGTGAGCAGTTCTTC.

The chain employs TRBV29-1 and TRBJ2-1; TRBD2 matches 9 bases. This CDR3 spans 14 amino acids. Losses at the gene ends were 2 bases for V and 8 bases for J; bases not matched to a gene: 7. Germline CDR1 is SQVTM and CDR2 is ANQGSEA. The CDR3 here is CSVEPGLAPHEQFF. The CDR3 DNA sequence: TGCAGCGTTGAACCGGGACTAGCACCCCATGAGCAGTTCTTC.

The rearrangement links TRBV27 to TRBJ2-7; D is uncertain. Germline V gene lookup returns CDR1 MNHEY and CDR2 SMNVEV (reference sequence). The CDR3 runs to 13 residues. The ends were cut back, 0 bases at V and 3 bases at J, with 6 bases in the middle. CDR3 loop: CASSLSASYEQYF. CDR3 bases: TGTGCCAGCAGTTTATCGGCAAGCTACGAGCAGTACTTC.

V is TRBV11-1 and J is TRBJ2-5; D gene ambiguous. The CDR3 is made up of 11 amino acids. Germline V gives CDR1 SGHAT, CDR2 FQDESV (reference sequence). The germline V and J ends were trimmed by 7 bases and 4 bases, with 7 bases remaining between them. The chain's CDR3 is CASKEGETQYF. The DNA for the CDR3 is TGTGCCAGCAAAGAAGGAGAGACCCAGTACTTC.

The chain recombines TRBV23-1 with TRBJ2-4, with D uncertain. TRBV23-1 is an ORF for which the function is uncertain. This CDR3 has 16 amino acids. With 7 bases removed from V and 1 base from J, the gap between germline ends came to 17 bases. The chain's CDR3 is CASTSDIYGAKNIQYF. Written as DNA, the CDR3 is TGCGCCAGCACCTCTGACATATATGGGGCCAAAAACATTCAGTACTTC.

The rearrangement uses TRBV11-2 and TRBJ2-2; 12 bases line up with TRBD2. Germline CDR1 reads SGHAT; CDR2 reads FQNNGV. V dropped 4 bases and J dropped 4; count of bases not matched to a gene: 1. The CDR3 loop spans 15 amino acids. Written as DNA, the CDR3 is TGTGCCAGCAGCTGGACTAGCGGGATCACCGGGGAGCTGTTTTTT. Translated: CASSWTSGITGELFF.

This rearrangement joins TRBV7-2 to TRBJ2-7, with TRBD2 matching 9 bases. From germline, CDR1 is SGHTA and CDR2 FQGNSA. With 5 bases clipped from V and 2 bases from J, the junction kept 7 bases outside the gene matches. The CDR3 is 15 amino acids. The chain's CDR3 is CASSPPSGRPYEQYF. The CDR3 nucleotides read TGTGCCAGCAGCCCCCCCAGCGGGAGGCCCTACGAGCAGTACTTC.

This rearrangement joins TRBV7-9 to TRBJ2-1, with 10 bases matching TRBD1. The CDR3 covers 18 residues. With V trimmed by 5 bases and J by 7 bases, 17 bases remained unmatched. Germline loops: CDR1 SEHNR, CDR2 FQNEAQ (reference sequence). Here the CDR3 DNA reads TGTGCCAGCAGCGCGCTCCTTTGGACAGGGGGTATAATGAATGAGCAGTTCTTC. The encoded protein is CASSALLWTGGIMNEQFF.

The gene calls are TRBV29-1 and TRBJ2-1; 8 nucleotides agree with TRBD1. V shed 2 bases, J shed 4 bases, and the junction held 4 bases outside the gene matches. In germline, CDR1 is SQVTM, CDR2 ANQGSEA. This CDR3 contains 14 residues. CDR3 amino acids: CSVESDRDYNEQFF. The CDR3 DNA is TGCAGCGTTGAATCGGACAGGGATTACAATGAGCAGTTCTTC.

The chain carries TRBV30 and TRBJ1-3; D remains ambiguous. Per germline, CDR1 GTSNPN and CDR2 SVGIG (reference sequence). The V end lost 0 bases, the J end lost 7 bases, and 10 bases lay between the germline ends. CDR3 length: 13 residues. CDR3 nucleotides: TGTGCCTGGAGTGTCAAGGGAGCGAACACCATATATTTT. This codes for CAWSVKGANTIYF.

The chain links TRBV27 to TRBJ2-7; TRBD2 matches at 13 bases. The CDR3 has 15 residues. The germline V gene encodes CDR1 MNHEY and CDR2 SMNVEV (reference sequence). Germline trimming cut 5 bases from V and 4 bases from J; bases unmatched to any gene: 5. CDR3 protein: CASSAETSGRYEQYF. For the CDR3, the DNA is TGTGCCAGCAGTGCGGAGACTAGCGGGAGGTACGAGCAGTACTTC.

This chain uses TRBV7-9 with TRBJ2-5, with D perhaps being TRBD1 or TRBD2 (6 bases each). V was pared by 2 bases and J by 5 bases, with 12 bases between. CDR1 and CDR2 from the germline V gene are SEHNR and FQNEAQ (reference sequence). The CDR3 totals 14 residues. DNA of the CDR3: TGTGCCAGCAGCTTAACAGGGAGGACGGAGACCCAGTACTTC. It codes for CASSLTGRTETQYF.

The chain recombines TRBV2 with TRBJ2-3; 7 bases match TRBD1. CDR1 is SNHLY, CDR2 FYNNEI, per germline. The CDR3 runs 15 residues. With 2 bases clipped from V and 5 bases from J, the junction kept 7 bases outside the gene matches. The CDR3, as DNA: TGTGCCAGCAGTGAAAGGGGGCGGGCTGAAGATACGCAGTATTTT. It is translated as CASSERGRAEDTQYF.

The chain combines TRBV7-2 with TRBJ2-3, with unresolved D. This CDR3 contains 13 residues. V was pared by 6 bases and J by 6 bases, with 13 bases between. Per the germline V gene, CDR1 is SGHTA and CDR2 is FQGNSA. The CDR3 sequence is CASSQKSYDTQYF. The CDR3 DNA follows: TGTGCCAGCAGTCAAAAGAGCTATGATACGCAGTATTTT.

The J gene is TRBJ2-5, the V gene TRBV20-1; the match to TRBD1 covers 7 bases. Germline lookup yields CDR1 DFQATT and CDR2 SNEGSKA (reference sequence). V lost 3 bases, J lost 4 bases, and 5 bases stayed unmatched. The CDR3 sequence is 13 residues long. Written as DNA, the CDR3 is TGCAGTGCTAGGACAGGGACGGTAGAGACCCAGTACTTC. Its protein is CSARTGTVETQYF.

This chain links TRBV20-1 with TRBJ2-5; 10 nucleotides line up with TRBD1. In germline, CDR1 is DFQATT, CDR2 SNEGSKA (reference sequence). This CDR3 is built from 12 residues. The ends lost 7 bases at V and 8 bases at J; junction bases unmatched: 7. The CDR3 loop reads CSVSRDRGTQYF. CDR3 DNA: TGCAGTGTTTCCCGGGACAGGGGAACCCAGTACTTC.

V and J are TRBV5-6 and TRBJ2-5; 8 bases are a match to TRBD1. CDR1 is SGHDT and CDR2 is YYEEEE in the germline V gene. The junction had 5 bases not matched to a gene; V was cut back by 4 bases and J by 0 bases. The CDR3 is 15 residues long. The CDR3 region has the DNA TGTGCCAGCAGCCTGACGACAGGGGACCAAGAGACCCAGTACTTC. It encodes CASSLTTGDQETQYF.